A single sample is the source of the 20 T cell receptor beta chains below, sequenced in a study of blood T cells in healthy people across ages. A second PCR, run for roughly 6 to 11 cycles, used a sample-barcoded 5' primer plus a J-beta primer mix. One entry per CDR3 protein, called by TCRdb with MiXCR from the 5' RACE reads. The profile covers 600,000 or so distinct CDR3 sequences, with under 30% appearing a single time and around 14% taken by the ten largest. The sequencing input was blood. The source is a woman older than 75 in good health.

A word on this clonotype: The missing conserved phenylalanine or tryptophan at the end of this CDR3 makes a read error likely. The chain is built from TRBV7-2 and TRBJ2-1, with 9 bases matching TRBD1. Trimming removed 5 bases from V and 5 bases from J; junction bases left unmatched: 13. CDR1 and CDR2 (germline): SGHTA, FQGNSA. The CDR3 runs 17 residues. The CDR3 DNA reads TGTGCCAGCAGCCGGACCACCGCCGGGACAGGGAACAATGAGCAGTTCTCC. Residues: CASSRTTAGTGNNEQFS.

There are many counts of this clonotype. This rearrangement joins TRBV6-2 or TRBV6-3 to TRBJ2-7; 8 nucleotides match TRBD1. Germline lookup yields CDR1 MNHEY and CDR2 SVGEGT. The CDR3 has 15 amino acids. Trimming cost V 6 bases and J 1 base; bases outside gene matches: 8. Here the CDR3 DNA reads TGTGCCAGCAGCGCCAGGACAGGGACGTCCTACGAGCAGTACTTC. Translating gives CASSARTGTSYEQYF.

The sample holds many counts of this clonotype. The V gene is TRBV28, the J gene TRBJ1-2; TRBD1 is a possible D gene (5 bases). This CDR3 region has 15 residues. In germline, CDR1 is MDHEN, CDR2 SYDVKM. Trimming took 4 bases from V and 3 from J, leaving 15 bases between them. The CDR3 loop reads CASSSAGTGHYGYTF. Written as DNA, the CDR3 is TGTGCCAGCAGTTCAGCAGGCACGGGGCACTATGGCTACACCTTC.

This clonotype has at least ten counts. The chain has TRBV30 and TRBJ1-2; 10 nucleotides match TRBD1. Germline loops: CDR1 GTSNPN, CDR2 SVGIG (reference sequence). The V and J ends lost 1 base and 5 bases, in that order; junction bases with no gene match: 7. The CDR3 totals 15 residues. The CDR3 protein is CAWSAKTGGAYGYTF. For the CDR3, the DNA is TGTGCCTGGAGTGCCAAGACAGGGGGCGCATATGGCTACACCTTC.

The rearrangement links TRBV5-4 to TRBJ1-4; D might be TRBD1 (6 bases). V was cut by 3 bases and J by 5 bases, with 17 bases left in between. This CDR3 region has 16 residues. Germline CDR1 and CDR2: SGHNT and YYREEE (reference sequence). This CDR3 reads CASSSLSGTRNEKLFF. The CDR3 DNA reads TGTGCCAGCAGCTCACTTTCCGGGACACGGAATGAAAAACTGTTTTTT.

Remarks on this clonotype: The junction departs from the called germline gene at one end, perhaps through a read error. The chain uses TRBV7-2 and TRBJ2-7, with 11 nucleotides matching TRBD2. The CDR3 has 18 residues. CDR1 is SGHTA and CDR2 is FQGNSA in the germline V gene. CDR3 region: CASSAGTSGASFPYEQYF. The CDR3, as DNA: TGCGCCAGCAGCGCCGGGACTAGCGGAGCTTCTTTCCCCTACGAGCAGTACTTC.

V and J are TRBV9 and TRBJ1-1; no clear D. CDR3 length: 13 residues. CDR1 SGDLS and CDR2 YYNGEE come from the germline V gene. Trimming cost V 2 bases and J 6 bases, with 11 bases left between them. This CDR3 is CASSVSWAPEAFF. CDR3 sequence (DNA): TGTGCCAGCAGCGTTAGTTGGGCGCCTGAAGCTTTCTTT.

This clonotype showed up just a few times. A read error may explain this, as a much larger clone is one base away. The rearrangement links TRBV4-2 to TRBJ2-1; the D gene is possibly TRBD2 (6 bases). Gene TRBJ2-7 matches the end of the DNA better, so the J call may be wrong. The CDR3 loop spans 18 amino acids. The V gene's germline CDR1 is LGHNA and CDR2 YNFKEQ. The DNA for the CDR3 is TGTGCCAGCAGCCAAGATGTCGCCGGGACTTTTAATTACAATGAGCAGTACTTC. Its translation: CASSQDVAGTFNYNEQYF.

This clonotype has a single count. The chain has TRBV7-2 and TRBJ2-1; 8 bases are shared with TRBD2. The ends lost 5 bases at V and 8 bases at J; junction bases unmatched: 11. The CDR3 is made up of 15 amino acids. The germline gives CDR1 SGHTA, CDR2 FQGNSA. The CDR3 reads CASSILGTSLHEQFF. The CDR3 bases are TGTGCCAGCAGCATCCTCGGGACTAGTCTTCATGAGCAGTTCTTC.

CDR3 sequence reads: CASRLWASGGNTIYF. CDR3 nucleotides: TGTGCCAGCAGACTATGGGCCTCCGGTGGAAACACCATATATTTT. The J gene is TRBJ1-3, the V gene TRBV12-3 or TRBV12-4, with unresolved D. There are 15 residues in the CDR3. The V and J ends lost 6 bases and 3 bases respectively, with 15 bases between them.

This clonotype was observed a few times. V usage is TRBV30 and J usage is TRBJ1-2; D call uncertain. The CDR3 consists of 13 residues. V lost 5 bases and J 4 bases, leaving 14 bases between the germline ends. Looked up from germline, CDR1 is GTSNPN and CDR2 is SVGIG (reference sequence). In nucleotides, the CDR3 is TGTGCCTGGGGGGATTGGGGAACCTATGGCTACACCTTC. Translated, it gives CAWGDWGTYGYTF.

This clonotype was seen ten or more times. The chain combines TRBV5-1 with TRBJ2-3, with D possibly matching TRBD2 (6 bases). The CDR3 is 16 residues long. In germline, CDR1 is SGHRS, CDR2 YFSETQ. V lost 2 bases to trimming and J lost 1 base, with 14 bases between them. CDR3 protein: CASSFPPGGGTDTQYF. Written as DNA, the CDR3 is TGCGCCAGCAGCTTTCCCCCCGGCGGGGGCACAGATACGCAGTATTTT.

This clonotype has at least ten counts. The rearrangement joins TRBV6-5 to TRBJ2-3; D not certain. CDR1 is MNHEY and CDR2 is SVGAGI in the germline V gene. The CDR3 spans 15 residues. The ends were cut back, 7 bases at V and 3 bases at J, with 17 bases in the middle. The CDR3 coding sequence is TGTGCCAGCATTGGATCCCTTGTAGGGACAGATACGCAGTATTTT. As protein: CASIGSLVGTDTQYF.

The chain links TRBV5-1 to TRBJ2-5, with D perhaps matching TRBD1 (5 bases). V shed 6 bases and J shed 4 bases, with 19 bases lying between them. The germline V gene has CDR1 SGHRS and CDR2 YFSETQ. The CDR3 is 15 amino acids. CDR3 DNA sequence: TGCGCCAGCATCCCTACCGACAGTCCTTCAGAGACCCAGTACTTC. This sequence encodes CASIPTDSPSETQYF.

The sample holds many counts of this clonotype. The CDR3 spells CASSLEGGFVGEQYF. DNA for the CDR3: TGTGCCAGCAGCTTGGAAGGGGGCTTCGTCGGCGAGCAGTACTTC. The chain combines TRBV5-8 with TRBJ2-7, with 7 positions matching TRBD1. This CDR3 has 15 residues. The V segment lost 0 bases and the J segment 6 bases; nucleotides outside the gene matches: 9. The V gene's germline CDR1 is SGHTS and CDR2 YDEGEE.

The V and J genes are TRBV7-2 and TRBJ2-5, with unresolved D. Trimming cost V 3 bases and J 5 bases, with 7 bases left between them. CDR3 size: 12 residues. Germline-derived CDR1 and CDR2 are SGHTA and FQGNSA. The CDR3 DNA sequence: TGTGCCAGCAGCTTTATTAGCGAGACCCAGTACTTC. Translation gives CASSFISETQYF. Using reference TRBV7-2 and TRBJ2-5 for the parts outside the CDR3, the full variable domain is GAGVSQSPSNKVTEKGKDVELRCDPISGHTALYWYRQSLGQGLEFLIYFQGNSAPDKSGLPSDRFSAERTGGSVSTLTIQRTQQEDSAVYLCASSFISETQYFGPGTRLLVL.

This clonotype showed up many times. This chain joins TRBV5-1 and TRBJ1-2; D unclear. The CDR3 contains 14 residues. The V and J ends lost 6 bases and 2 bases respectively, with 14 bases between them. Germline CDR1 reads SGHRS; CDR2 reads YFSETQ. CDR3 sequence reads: CASTLDGENYGYTF. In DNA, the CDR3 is TGCGCCAGCACCCTGGACGGCGAAAACTATGGCTACACCTTC.

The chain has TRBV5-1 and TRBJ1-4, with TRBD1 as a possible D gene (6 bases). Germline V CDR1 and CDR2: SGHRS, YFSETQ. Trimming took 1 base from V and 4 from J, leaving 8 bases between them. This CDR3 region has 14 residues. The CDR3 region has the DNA TGCGCCAGCAGCTTGACAGGGAATAATGAAAAACTGTTTTTT. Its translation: CASSLTGNNEKLFF.

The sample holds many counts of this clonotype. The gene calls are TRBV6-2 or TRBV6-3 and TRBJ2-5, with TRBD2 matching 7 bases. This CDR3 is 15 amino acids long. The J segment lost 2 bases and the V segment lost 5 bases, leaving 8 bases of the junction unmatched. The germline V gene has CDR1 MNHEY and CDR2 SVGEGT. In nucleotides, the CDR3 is TGTGCCAGCAGTCAGACGACTAGCTCGCAAGAGACCCAGTACTTC. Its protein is CASSQTTSSQETQYF.

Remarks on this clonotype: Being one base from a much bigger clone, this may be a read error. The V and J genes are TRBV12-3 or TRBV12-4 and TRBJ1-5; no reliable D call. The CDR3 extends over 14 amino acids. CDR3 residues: CASGYLFSNQPRHF. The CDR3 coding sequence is TGTGCCAGCGGGTACCTGTTTAGCAATCAGCCCCGGCATTTT.